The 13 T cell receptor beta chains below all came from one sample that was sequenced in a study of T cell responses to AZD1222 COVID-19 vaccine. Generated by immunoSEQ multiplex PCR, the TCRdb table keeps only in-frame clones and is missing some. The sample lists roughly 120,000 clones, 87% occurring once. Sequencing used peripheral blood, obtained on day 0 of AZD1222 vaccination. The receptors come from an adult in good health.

The CDR3 DNA sequence: TGTGCCAGCAGCCCAACGTGGGGGGCGGGGGGCTATGGCTACACCTTC. Translating it yields CASSPTWGAGGYGYTF. This chain joins TRBV3-1 (or the pseudogene TRBV3-2) and TRBJ1-2; a weak D match, TRBD1 (6 bases). This CDR3 region has 16 residues. Per germline, CDR1 LGHDT and CDR2 YNNKEL (reference sequence). V lost 4 bases to trimming and J lost 4 bases, with 19 bases between them.

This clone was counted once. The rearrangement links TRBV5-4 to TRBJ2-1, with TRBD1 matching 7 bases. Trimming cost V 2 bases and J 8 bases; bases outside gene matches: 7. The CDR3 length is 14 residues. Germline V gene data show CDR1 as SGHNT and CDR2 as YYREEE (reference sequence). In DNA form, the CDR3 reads TGTGCCAGCAGCTTAGACAGGGTAAGGGATGAGCAGTTCTTC. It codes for CASSLDRVRDEQFF.

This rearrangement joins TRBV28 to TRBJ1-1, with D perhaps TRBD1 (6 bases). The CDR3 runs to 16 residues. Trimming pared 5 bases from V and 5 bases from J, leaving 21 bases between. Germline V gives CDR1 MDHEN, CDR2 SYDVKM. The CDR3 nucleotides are TGTGCCAGCAGTCCCCAAGATGGGGGGCAGGAAACTGAAGCTTTCTTT. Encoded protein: CASSPQDGGQETEAFF.

The CDR3 here is CASSLEQDYGYTF. The CDR3 DNA follows: TGTGCCAGCAGCTTAGAACAGGACTATGGCTACACCTTC. The chain combines TRBV7-9 with TRBJ1-2, with D tentatively TRBD1 (5 bases). The germline CDR1 and CDR2 sequences are SEHNR and FQNEAQ (reference sequence). The CDR3 extends over 13 amino acids. The V gene lost 1 base and the J gene lost 3 bases, with 6 bases spanning the gap.

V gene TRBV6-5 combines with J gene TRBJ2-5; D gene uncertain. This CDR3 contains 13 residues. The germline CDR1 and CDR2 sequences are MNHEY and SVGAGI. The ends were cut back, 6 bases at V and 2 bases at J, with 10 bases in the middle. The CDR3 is CASSPAGQETQYF. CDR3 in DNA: TGTGCCAGCAGCCCCGCCGGACAAGAGACCCAGTACTTC.

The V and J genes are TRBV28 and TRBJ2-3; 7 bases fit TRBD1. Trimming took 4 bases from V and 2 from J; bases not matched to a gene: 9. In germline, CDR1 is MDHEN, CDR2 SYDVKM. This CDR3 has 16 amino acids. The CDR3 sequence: CASSSHSGQDTDTQYF. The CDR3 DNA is TGTGCCAGCAGTTCACACTCCGGACAGGACACAGATACGCAGTATTTT.

CDR3 bases: TGTGCCAGCAGCCAAAATACAGGGGCGGGGGAGACCCAGTACTTC. Amino acids: CASSQNTGAGETQYF. The genes are TRBV3-1 (or the pseudogene TRBV3-2) and TRBJ2-5, with D perhaps matching TRBD1 (7 bases). This CDR3 region has 15 residues. CDR1 is LGHDT, CDR2 YNNKEL, per germline (reference sequence). V lost 2 bases to trimming and J lost 5 bases, with 15 bases between them.

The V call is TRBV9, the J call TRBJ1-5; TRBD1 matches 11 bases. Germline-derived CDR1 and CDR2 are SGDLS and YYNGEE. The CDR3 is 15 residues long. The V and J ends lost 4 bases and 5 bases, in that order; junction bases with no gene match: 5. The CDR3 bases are TGTGCCAGCAGCTACGGGACAGGGGGGGATCAGCCCCAGCATTTT. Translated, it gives CASSYGTGGDQPQHF. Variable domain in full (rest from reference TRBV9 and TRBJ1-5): DSGVTQTPKHLITATGQRVTLRCSPRSGDLSVYWYQQSLDQGLQFLIQYYNGEERAKGNILERFSAQQFPDLHSELNLSSLELGDSALYFCASSYGTGGDQPQHFGDGTRLSIL.

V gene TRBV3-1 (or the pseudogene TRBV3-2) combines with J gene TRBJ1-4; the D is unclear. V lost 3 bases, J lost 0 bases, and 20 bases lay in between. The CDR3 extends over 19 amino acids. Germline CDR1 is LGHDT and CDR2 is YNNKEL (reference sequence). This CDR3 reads CASSQAIRPRHPTNEKLFF. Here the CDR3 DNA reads TGTGCCAGCAGCCAGGCAATACGCCCAAGACACCCAACTAATGAAAAACTGTTTTTT.

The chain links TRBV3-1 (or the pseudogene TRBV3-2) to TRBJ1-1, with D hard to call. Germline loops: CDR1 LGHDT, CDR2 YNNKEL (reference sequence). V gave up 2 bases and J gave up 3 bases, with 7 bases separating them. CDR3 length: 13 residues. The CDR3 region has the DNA TGTGCCAGCAGCCAACAGACTTACACTGAAGCTTTCTTT. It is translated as CASSQQTYTEAFF.

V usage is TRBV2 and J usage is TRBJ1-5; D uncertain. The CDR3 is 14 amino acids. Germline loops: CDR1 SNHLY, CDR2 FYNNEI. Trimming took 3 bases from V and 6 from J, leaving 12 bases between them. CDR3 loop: CASSDSPQSQPQHF. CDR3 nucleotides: TGTGCCAGCAGTGATTCCCCCCAGTCTCAGCCCCAGCATTTT.

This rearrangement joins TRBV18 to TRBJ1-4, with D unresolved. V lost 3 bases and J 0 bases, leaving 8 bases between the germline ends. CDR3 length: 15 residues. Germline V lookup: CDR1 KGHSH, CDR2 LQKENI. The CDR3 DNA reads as TGTGCCAGCTCACCCAGACTGTCAACTAATGAAAAACTGTTTTTT. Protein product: CASSPRLSTNEKLFF.

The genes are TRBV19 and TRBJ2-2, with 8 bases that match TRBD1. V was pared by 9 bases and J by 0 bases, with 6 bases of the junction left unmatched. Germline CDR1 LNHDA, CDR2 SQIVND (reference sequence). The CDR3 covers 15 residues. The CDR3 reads CASQNRGTNTGELFF. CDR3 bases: TGTGCCAGCCAAAACAGGGGGACGAACACCGGGGAGCTGTTTTTT.